This T cell receptor (beta chain) was identified during a study of blood T cell repertoires in COVID-19. From germline, CDR1 is KGHSH and CDR2 LQKENI. V lost 1 base and J lost 7, with 17 bases in between. The CDR3 contains 16 residues. The table came from immunoSEQ multiplex PCR; TCRdb's copy has only in-frame clones and leaves some out. Of roughly 220,000 clones listed, 86% are singletons. Enrolled through a virtual design, the participants were between roughly 18 and 90 years of age and came from about two dozen US areas. The V call is TRBV18, the J call TRBJ1-5; D is undetermined. Input material: PBMCs or T cells enriched from blood (not recorded which). This receptor was identified in a woman aged 40 to 49 with acute COVID-19. This CDR3 is CASSPRTSGIAQPQHF. In nucleotides, the CDR3 is TGTGCCAGCTCACCACGAACTTCGGGGATCGCCCAGCCCCAGCATTTT.